This record covers a single TCR beta chain. As yet, its antigen is unknown. With 60 Vbeta and 13 Jbeta primers, the PCR was carried out. Profiling relied on immunoSEQ multiplex PCR, and the TCRdb table lists in-frame clones only, not all of them. The sample consists of 100,000 to 150,000 clones, 81% of them appearing once. Trimming took 2 bases from V and 8 from J, leaving 9 bases between them. Per germline, CDR1 MRHNA and CDR2 SNTAGT. The CDR3 extends over 13 amino acids. The sample originates from a study of cytomegalovirus exposure and HLA in healthy donors. Study-level results: Because they were indistinguishable, some V segments, including TRBV6-2 and TRBV6-3, were excluded. In a later analysis, HLA-C alleles had the fewest associated TCRs, DRB1 alleles the most. In a later analysis, TCR beta V- and J-gene trimming was associated with a missense DCLRE1C variant.

The V call is TRBV6-4, the J call TRBJ2-2; possibly TRBD2 for D (6 bases). This TCR was sampled from a woman aged 35 to 49 in good health and CMV-seronegative. The sample consisted of PBMCs. CDR3 DNA: TGTGCCAGCAGTGACACTAGCCCTGGGGAGCTGTTTTTT. It specifies CASSDTSPGELFF.